This TCR beta chain was observed in a study of T cells in Graves' hyperthyroidism and ophthalmopathy. This clonotype has a count of ten or more. The CDR3 regions of TCR beta were amplified from RNA transcripts. In the first-round RT-PCR of the TCR CDR3, the HTBI primer set was used. Via MiXCR, TCRdb re-called the multiplex PCR reads, giving one row per CDR3 protein. The sample consists of a few hundred thousand distinct CDR3 sequences, 14% to 15% of them appearing once. Germline CDR1 and CDR2: SQVTM and ANQGSEA. The CDR3 spans 17 residues. Trimming removed 3 bases from V and 0 bases from J, with 21 bases in between. Predating any ophthalmopathy symptoms, the blood sample was taken at first hyperthyroidism diagnosis.

Sequenced input: blood. The rearrangement links TRBV29-1 to TRBJ2-7, with a possible D match to TRBD2 (5 bases). This clonotype originated in a woman aged 40-49 years with Graves' hyperthyroidism that later progressed to Graves' ophthalmopathy. CDR3 nucleotide sequence: TGCAGCGTTGACTCTGAGGGAAGCCCGGGGAGCTCCTACGAGCAGTACTTC. It yields the protein CSVDSEGSPGSSYEQYF.